Reported below is one TCR beta chain. The CDR3 loop spans 13 amino acids. The V gene end was trimmed by 7 bases and the J gene end by 2 bases; junction bases not matched to a gene: 6. CDR1 is SGHRS and CDR2 is YFSETQ in the germline V gene. This specimen comes from a study of shared clonotypes between healthy human individuals. Donation came from healthy HIV-negative adults that had no recent acute infections or vaccinations. The data were produced by immunoSEQ multiplex PCR, yet TCRdb's version contains in-frame clones alone and is incomplete. Of more than 1,200,000 clones listed, just under 99% are singletons.

The sequence derives from a man aged 30-40 years in good health. Material: naive CD4+ T cells sorted from blood. Subset indicated: CD45RA+ positively selected. The chain couples TRBV5-1 to TRBJ2-7; the match to TRBD2 covers 7 bases. The CDR3 nucleotides are TGCGCCAGCGGGACGGGGGGTGCCTACGAGCAGTACTTC. Translating it yields CASGTGGAYEQYF. Based on the CDR3 plus reference TRBV5-1 and TRBJ2-7, the full variable domain is KAGVTQTPRYLIKTRGQQVTLSCSPISGHRSVSWYQQTPGQGLQFLFEYFSETQRNKGNFPGRFSGRQFSNSRSEMNVSTLELGDSALYLCASGTGGAYEQYFGPGTRLTVT.